Shown below are 18 T cell receptor beta chains from a single sample sequenced in a study of siplizumab effects on memory and regulatory T cells. These receptors are not linked to any known antigen. Researchers maintained the mixed lymphocyte reaction cells in coculture at 37°C for 6 days. Sequencing used immunoSEQ multiplex PCR; TCRdb keeps in-frame clones, though not all of them. The sample contains approximately 5,000 clones, 45% to 50% of which appear only once. The sequenced material came from CFSE-low (dividing) CD8+ T cells sorted from an allogeneic mixed lymphocyte reaction. The source of these receptors is a human donor in good health; the cells came from an allogeneic mixed lymphocyte reaction. Some clones in this sample may be carry-over from other donors' samples.

V is TRBV29-1 and J is TRBJ2-7; D perhaps matches TRBD2 (5 bases). V was shortened by 4 bases and J by 6 bases, with 7 bases between the two germline ends. Germline V gives CDR1 SQVTM, CDR2 ANQGSEA. CDR3 length: 10 residues. The CDR3, as DNA: TGCAGCGTTGCGGGGTCCGAGCAGTACTTC. It translates to CSVAGSEQYF.

The V and J genes are TRBV27 and TRBJ1-1, with 9 bases identical to TRBD1. Germline V gene data show CDR1 as MNHEY and CDR2 as SMNVEV (reference sequence). Trimming at V came to 2 bases and at J to 0 bases, leaving 10 bases not matched to a gene. The CDR3 runs 18 residues. In DNA, the CDR3 is TGTGCCAGCAGTTTACGGACAGGGGATAGGGACATGAACACTGAAGCTTTCTTT. It encodes CASSLRTGDRDMNTEAFF.

V is TRBV10-3 and J is TRBJ2-3; 10 bases map to TRBD1. Germline trimming cut 5 bases from V and 1 base from J; bases unmatched to any gene: 3. Germline-derived CDR1 and CDR2 are ENHRY and SYGVKD. The CDR3 runs 15 residues. CDR3 nucleotide sequence: TGTGCCATCAGTACCGGGACAGGGGGCACAGATACGCAGTATTTT. This translates into CAISTGTGGTDTQYF.

In this sample, this clone is medium-sized. The gene calls are TRBV19 and TRBJ2-1; a weak D match, TRBD1 (6 bases). The CDR3 contains 12 residues. CDR1 is LNHDA and CDR2 is SQIVND in the germline V gene (reference sequence). V lost 2 bases and J lost 7, with 6 bases in between. In DNA form, the CDR3 reads TGTGCCAGTAGTATAACAGGGAATGAGCAGTTCTTC. Protein: CASSITGNEQFF. The full variable domain, in which reference TRBV19 and TRBJ2-1 provide the parts outside the CDR3, is DGGITQSPKYLFRKEGQNVTLSCEQNLNHDAMYWYRQDPGQGLRLIYYSQIVNDFQKGDIAEGYSVSREKKESFPLTVTSAQKNPTAFYLCASSITGNEQFFGPGTRLTVL.

The CDR3 DNA is TGTGCCAGCCTCAACCCGTCCTACAATGAGCAGTTCTTC. Protein product: CASLNPSYNEQFF. The V call is TRBV2, the J call TRBJ2-1; D is unclear. V lost 8 bases and J lost 1, with 9 bases in between. Germline V gene lookup returns CDR1 SNHLY and CDR2 FYNNEI. This CDR3 comprises 13 residues.

In its sample, this clone was seen a few times. The CDR3 region has the DNA TGCAGCGTGTTGGGACAGGGGAACACTGAAGCTTTCTTT. This gives the protein CSVLGQGNTEAFF. The chain is built from TRBV29-1 and TRBJ1-1, with 9 positions matching TRBD1. CDR1 and CDR2 (germline): SQVTM, ANQGSEA. This CDR3 spans 13 amino acids. The J segment lost 1 base and the V segment lost 6 bases, leaving 3 bases of the junction unmatched.

This clone rates as medium-sized. The V gene is TRBV9, the J gene TRBJ2-2; the D gene is possibly TRBD1 (6 bases). V was clipped by 0 bases and J by 4 bases, with 13 bases between them. From germline, CDR1 is SGDLS and CDR2 YYNGEE. This CDR3 comprises 16 residues. The CDR3 region has the DNA TGTGCCAGCAGCGTAGGAACAGGGTATGCCACCGGGGAGCTGTTTTTT. It specifies CASSVGTGYATGELFF. Variable domain in full (rest from reference TRBV9 and TRBJ2-2): DSGVTQTPKHLITATGQRVTLRCSPRSGDLSVYWYQQSLDQGLQFLIQYYNGEERAKGNILERFSAQQFPDLHSELNLSSLELGDSALYFCASSVGTGYATGELFFGEGSRLTVL.

The chain carries TRBV18 and TRBJ1-1, with D uncertain. The V gene lost 3 bases and the J gene lost 0 bases, with 8 bases spanning the gap. This CDR3 has 14 amino acids. Germline V gene data show CDR1 as KGHSH and CDR2 as LQKENI. This CDR3 is CASSPGGMNTEAFF. CDR3 DNA: TGTGCCAGCTCACCCGGTGGGATGAACACTGAAGCTTTCTTT.

V usage is TRBV7-2 and J usage is TRBJ1-2, with a tentative D call TRBD1 (6 bases). There are 16 residues in the CDR3. The ends were cut back, 2 bases at V and 4 bases at J, with 17 bases in the middle. The V gene's germline CDR1 is SGHTA and CDR2 FQGNSA. This CDR3 reads CASSLLFGGGGYGYTF. DNA for the CDR3: TGTGCCAGCAGCTTATTATTCGGGGGAGGGGGCTATGGCTACACCTTC.

The chain has TRBV6-6 and TRBJ2-1; 9 bases are shared with TRBD2. Germline V gene lookup returns CDR1 MNHNY and CDR2 SVGAGI (reference sequence). V lost 6 bases to trimming and J lost 7 bases; unmatched junction nucleotides: 7. CDR3 length: 14 residues. The CDR3 reads CASSLSGSGNEQFF. The CDR3 DNA follows: TGTGCCAGCAGCCTTAGCGGGAGCGGTAATGAGCAGTTCTTC.

In regard to this clone: This could be a read error, since a much larger clone is one nucleotide away. The chain has TRBV5-6 and TRBJ2-7, with D uncertain. CDR3 size: 12 residues. CDR1 is SGHDT and CDR2 is YYEEEE in the germline V gene. The V and J ends lost 0 bases and 3 bases respectively, with 4 bases between them. The CDR3 nucleotides read TGTGCCAGCAGCTTGGAAGGCTACGAGCAGTACTTC. Its protein is CASSLEGYEQYF.

In this sample, this clone turned up a few times. The chain carries TRBV29-1 and TRBJ2-3, with 8 bases matching TRBD1. Germline CDR1 and CDR2: SQVTM and ANQGSEA. This CDR3 is built from 13 residues. The J segment lost 7 bases and the V segment lost 7 bases, leaving 10 bases of the junction unmatched. CDR3 nucleotide sequence: TGCAGCGAACAGGACAGGGCGCGATATACGCAGTATTTT. It encodes CSEQDRARYTQYF.

This clone occurred a few times. The chain has TRBV2 and TRBJ2-1; perhaps TRBD2 as D (6 bases). The CDR3 is 13 residues long. Trimming cost V 3 bases and J 7 bases, with 10 bases left between them. CDR1 is SNHLY, CDR2 FYNNEI, per germline. The CDR3: CASSEWTTNEQFF. The CDR3 coding sequence is TGTGCCAGCAGTGAGTGGACTACTAATGAGCAGTTCTTC.

This chain joins TRBV5-1 and TRBJ2-3, with TRBD1 matching over 7 bases. CDR1 and CDR2 from the germline V gene are SGHRS and YFSETQ. The CDR3 sequence is 16 residues long. V lost 2 bases, J lost 2 bases, and 8 bases stayed unmatched. The chain's CDR3 is CASSFSGTVFTDTQYF. In DNA, the CDR3 is TGCGCCAGCAGCTTTTCCGGGACAGTCTTCACAGATACGCAGTATTTT.

This clone was detected only a few times. V gene TRBV9 combines with J gene TRBJ2-1; 8 nucleotides match TRBD2. V dropped 6 bases and J dropped 2; count of bases not matched to a gene: 10. The CDR3 totals 16 residues. CDR1 is SGDLS, CDR2 YYNGEE, per germline. CDR3 amino acids: CASNPSGSTTYNEQFF. In DNA, the CDR3 is TGTGCCAGCAACCCCAGCGGGAGTACCACCTACAATGAGCAGTTCTTC.

The chain employs TRBV7-8 and TRBJ2-3; D is perhaps TRBD1 (6 bases). There are 14 residues in the CDR3. CDR1 SGHVS and CDR2 FQNEAQ come from the germline V gene. V dropped 1 base and J dropped 3 bases, with 8 bases sitting between them. The CDR3 protein is CASSLVQGTDTQYF. The CDR3, as DNA: TGTGCCAGCAGCTTAGTCCAGGGGACAGATACGCAGTATTTT. The variable domain in full, completed from reference TRBV7-8 and TRBJ2-3, reads GAGVSQSPRYKVAKRGQDVALRCDPISGHVSLFWYQQALGQGPEFLTYFQNEAQLDKSGLPSDRFFAERPEGSVSTLKIQRTQQEDSAVYLCASSLVQGTDTQYFGPGTRLTVL.

This chain joins TRBV6-5 and TRBJ1-2; 7 bases fit TRBD1. CDR1 and CDR2 from the germline V gene are MNHEY and SVGAGI. The CDR3 extends over 14 amino acids. The ends lost 2 bases at V and 5 bases at J; junction bases unmatched: 5. The CDR3 sequence is CASSYGGTEYGYTF. Written as DNA, the CDR3 is TGTGCCAGCAGTTACGGAGGGACAGAGTATGGCTACACCTTC.

The chain uses TRBV7-9 and TRBJ1-1; D unclear. The CDR3 spans 14 residues. Trimming cost V 0 bases and J 0 bases, with 5 bases left between them. Per the germline V gene, CDR1 is SEHNR and CDR2 is FQNEAQ (reference sequence). CDR3 sequence reads: CASSLANMNTEAFF. The CDR3 region has the DNA TGTGCCAGCAGCTTAGCGAACATGAACACTGAAGCTTTCTTT.